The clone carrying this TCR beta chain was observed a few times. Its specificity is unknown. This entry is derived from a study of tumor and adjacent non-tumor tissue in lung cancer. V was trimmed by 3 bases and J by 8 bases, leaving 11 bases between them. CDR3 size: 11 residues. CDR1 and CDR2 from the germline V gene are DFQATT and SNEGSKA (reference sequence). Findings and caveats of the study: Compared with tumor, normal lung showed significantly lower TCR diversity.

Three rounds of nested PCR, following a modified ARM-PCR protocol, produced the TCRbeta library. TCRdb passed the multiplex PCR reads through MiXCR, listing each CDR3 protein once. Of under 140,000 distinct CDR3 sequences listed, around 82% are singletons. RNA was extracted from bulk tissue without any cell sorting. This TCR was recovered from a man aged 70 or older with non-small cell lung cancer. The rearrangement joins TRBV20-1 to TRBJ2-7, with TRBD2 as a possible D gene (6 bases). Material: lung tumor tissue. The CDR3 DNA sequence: TGCAGTGCTAGGACTGGAGGGAAGCAGTACTTC. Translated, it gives CSARTGGKQYF.